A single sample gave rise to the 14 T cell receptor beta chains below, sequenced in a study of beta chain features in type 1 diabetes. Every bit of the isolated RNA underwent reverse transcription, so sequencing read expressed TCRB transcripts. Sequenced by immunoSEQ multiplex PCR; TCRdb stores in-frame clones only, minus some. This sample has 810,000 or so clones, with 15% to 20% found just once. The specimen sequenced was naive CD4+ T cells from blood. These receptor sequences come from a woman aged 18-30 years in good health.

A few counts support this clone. Written as DNA, the CDR3 is TGTGCCAGCAGCTCTACAGGGCTACAAGAGACCCAGTACTTC. Translated: CASSSTGLQETQYF. The chain uses TRBV7-2 and TRBJ2-5; perhaps TRBD1 as D (6 bases). Germline loops: CDR1 SGHTA, CDR2 FQGNSA. This CDR3 comprises 14 residues. Trimming took 4 bases from V and 2 from J, leaving 11 bases between them.

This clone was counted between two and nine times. CDR3 sequence reads: CASSQDLFGGSYEQYF. The DNA of the CDR3 is TGCGCCAGCAGCCAAGATCTGTTTGGCGGGAGTTACGAGCAGTACTTC. The gene calls are TRBV4-3 and TRBJ2-7, with 7 nucleotides matching TRBD2. V trimming: 0 bases; J trimming: 4 bases; junction bases outside the gene matches: 9. CDR1 is LGHNA, CDR2 YSLEER, per germline. This CDR3 is built from 16 residues.

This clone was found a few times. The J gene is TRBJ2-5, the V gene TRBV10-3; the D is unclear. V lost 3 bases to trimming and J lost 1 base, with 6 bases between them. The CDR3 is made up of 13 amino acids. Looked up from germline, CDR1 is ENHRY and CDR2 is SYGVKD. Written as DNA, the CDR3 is TGTGCCATCAGTGAAGAGTCCCAAGAGACCCAGTACTTC. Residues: CAISEESQETQYF.

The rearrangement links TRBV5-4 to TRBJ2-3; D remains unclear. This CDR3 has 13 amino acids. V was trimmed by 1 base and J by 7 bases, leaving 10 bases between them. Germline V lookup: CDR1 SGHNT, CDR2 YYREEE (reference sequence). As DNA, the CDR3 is TGTGCCAGCAGCTTGACAGTCGGAAATACGCAGTATTTT. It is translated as CASSLTVGNTQYF.

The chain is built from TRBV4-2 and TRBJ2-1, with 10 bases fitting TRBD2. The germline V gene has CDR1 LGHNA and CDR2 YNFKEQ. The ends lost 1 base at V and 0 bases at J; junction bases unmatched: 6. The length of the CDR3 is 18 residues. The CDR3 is CASSQALAGGLSYNEQFF. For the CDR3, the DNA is TGTGCCAGCAGCCAAGCTTTAGCGGGAGGTCTCTCCTACAATGAGCAGTTCTTC.

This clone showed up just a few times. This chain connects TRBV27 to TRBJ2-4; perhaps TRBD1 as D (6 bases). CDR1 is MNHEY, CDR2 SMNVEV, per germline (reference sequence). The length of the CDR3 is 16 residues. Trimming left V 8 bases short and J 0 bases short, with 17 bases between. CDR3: CASRPRGNLAKNIQYF. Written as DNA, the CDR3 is TGTGCCAGCCGCCCCAGGGGAAACTTAGCCAAAAACATTCAGTACTTC.

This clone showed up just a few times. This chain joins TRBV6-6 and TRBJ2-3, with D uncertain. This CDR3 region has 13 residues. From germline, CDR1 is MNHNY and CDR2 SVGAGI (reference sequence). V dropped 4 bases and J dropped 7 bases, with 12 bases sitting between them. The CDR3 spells CASSSPGENTQYF. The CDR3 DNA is TGTGCCAGCAGTTCGCCGGGTGAAAATACGCAGTATTTT.

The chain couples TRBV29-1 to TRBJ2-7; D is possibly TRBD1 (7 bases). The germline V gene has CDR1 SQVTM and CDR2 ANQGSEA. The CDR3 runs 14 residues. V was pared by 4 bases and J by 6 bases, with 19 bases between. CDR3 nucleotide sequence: TGCAGCGTTGGGGGGGACAGTCGGGCCCTCGAGCAGTACTTC. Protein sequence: CSVGGDSRALEQYF.

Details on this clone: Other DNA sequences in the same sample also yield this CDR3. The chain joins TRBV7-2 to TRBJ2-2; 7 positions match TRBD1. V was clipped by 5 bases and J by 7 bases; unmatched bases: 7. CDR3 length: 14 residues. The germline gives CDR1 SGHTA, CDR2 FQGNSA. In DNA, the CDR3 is TGTGCCAGCAGCCCGAGACAGGGTAGCGGGGAGCTGTTTTTT. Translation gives CASSPRQGSGELFF.

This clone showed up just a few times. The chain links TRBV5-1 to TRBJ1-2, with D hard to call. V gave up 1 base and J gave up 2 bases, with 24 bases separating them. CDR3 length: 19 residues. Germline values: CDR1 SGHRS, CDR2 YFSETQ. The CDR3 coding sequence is TGCGCCAGCAGCTTGAGGTTTTCAGTGTTTGACACCTCGAACTATGGCTACACCTTC. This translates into CASSLRFSVFDTSNYGYTF.

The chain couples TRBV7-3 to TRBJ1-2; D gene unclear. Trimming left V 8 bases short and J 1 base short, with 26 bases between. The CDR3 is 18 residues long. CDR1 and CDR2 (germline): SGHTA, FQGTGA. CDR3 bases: TGTGCCAGCTCCGGAGAGTTCTGGCTCCTGGGCCGTAACTATGGCTACACCTTC. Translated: CASSGEFWLLGRNYGYTF.

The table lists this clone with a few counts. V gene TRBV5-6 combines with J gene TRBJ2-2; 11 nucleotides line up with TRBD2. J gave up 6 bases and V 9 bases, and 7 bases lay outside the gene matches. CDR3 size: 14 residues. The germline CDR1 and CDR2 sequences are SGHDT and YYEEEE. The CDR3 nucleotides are TGTGCCACCTTCCGACTAGCGGGGTCCGGGGAGCTGTTTTTT. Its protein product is CATFRLAGSGELFF.

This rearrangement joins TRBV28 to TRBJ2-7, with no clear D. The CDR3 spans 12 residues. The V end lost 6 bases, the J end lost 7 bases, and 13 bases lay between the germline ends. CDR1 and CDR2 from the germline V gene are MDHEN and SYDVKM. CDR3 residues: CASSPLLWEQYF. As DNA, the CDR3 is TGTGCCAGCAGCCCCCTTCTCTGGGAGCAGTACTTC.

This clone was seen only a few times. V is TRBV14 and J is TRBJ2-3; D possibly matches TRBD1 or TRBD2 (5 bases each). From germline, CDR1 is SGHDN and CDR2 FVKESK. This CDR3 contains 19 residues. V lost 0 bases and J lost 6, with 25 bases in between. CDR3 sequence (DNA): TGTGCCAGCAGCCAAGATTTGGGGTGGGGGAGCCCGCGAGAGGATACGCAGTATTTT. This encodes CASSQDLGWGSPREDTQYF.